This T cell receptor (beta chain) appears in the sequencing data of a study of cytomegalovirus exposure and HLA in healthy donors. Findings and limits, study-wide: The number of N-insertions in an Asian-associated ancestry cluster was reportedly below the 666-donor mean in a later analysis. Some TCR beta chains (about 170 of them) were listed as cytomegalovirus-associated. Rates of TCR association differed by HLA locus in a later analysis, with DRB1 highest and HLA-C lowest.

The CDR3 has 15 amino acids. J gave up 5 bases and V 4 bases, and 10 bases lay outside the gene matches. Germline-derived CDR1 and CDR2 are SGDLS and YYNGEE. Details on this clone: Its antigen is currently unknown.

This PCR relied on a set of 60 Vbeta primers and 13 Jbeta primers. Sequencing was performed with immunoSEQ multiplex PCR; in TCRdb, only in-frame clones are kept and a portion is missing. The table has 110,000 or so clones, over 75% seen once. The receptor was isolated from a young woman in good health and CMV-seronegative. The chain recombines TRBV9 with TRBJ2-7, with 9 bases fitting TRBD1. The sample comprised PBMCs. Here the CDR3 DNA reads TGTGCCAGCAGCCCGATGACAGGGGGATTTGACGAGCAGTACTTC. This gives the protein CASSPMTGGFDEQYF. The full variable domain, rest sourced from reference TRBV9 and TRBJ2-7, is DSGVTQTPKHLITATGQRVTLRCSPRSGDLSVYWYQQSLDQGLQFLIQYYNGEERAKGNILERFSAQQFPDLHSELNLSSLELGDSALYFCASSPMTGGFDEQYFGPGTRLTVT.